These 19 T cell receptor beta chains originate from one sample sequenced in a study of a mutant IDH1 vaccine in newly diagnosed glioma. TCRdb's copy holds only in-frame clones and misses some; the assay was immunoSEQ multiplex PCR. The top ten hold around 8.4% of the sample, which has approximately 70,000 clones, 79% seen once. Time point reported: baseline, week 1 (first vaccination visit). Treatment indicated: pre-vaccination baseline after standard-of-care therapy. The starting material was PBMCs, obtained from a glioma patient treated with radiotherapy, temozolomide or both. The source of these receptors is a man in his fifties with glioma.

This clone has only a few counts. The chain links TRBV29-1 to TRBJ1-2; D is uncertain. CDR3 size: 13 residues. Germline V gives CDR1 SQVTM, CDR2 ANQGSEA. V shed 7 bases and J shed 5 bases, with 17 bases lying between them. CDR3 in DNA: TGCAGCGCGCAGACTCAGATAGGGTATGGCTACACCTTC. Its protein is CSAQTQIGYGYTF.

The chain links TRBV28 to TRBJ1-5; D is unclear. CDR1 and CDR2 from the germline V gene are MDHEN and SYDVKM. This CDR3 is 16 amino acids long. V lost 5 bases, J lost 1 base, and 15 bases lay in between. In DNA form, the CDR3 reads TGTGCCAGCAGTGCCCCACTAGGTCTGAGCAATCAGCCCCAGCATTTT. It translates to CASSAPLGLSNQPQHF.

For the CDR3, the DNA is TGTGCCAGCAAAGGGGCGGGACACTCCTACGAGCAGTACTTC. Translation: CASKGAGHSYEQYF. The chain recombines TRBV6-5 with TRBJ2-7; D could derive from TRBD1 or TRBD2 (6 bases each). Trimming stripped 7 bases from V and 0 bases from J, with 13 bases between. The CDR3 has 14 residues. Germline V lookup: CDR1 MNHEY, CDR2 SVGAGI.

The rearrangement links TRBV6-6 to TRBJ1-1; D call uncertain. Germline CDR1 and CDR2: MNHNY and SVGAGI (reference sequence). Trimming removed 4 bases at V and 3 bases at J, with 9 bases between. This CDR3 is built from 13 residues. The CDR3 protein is CASSSSGDTEAFF. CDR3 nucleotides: TGTGCCAGCAGTTCTTCTGGGGACACTGAAGCTTTCTTT.

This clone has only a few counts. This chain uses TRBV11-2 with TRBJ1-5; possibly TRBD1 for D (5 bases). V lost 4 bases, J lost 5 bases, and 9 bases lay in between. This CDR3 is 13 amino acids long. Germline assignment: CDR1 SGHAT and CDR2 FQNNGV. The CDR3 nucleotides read TGTGCCAGCAGCTCCCAACAGGATCAGCCCCAGCATTTT. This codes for CASSSQQDQPQHF.

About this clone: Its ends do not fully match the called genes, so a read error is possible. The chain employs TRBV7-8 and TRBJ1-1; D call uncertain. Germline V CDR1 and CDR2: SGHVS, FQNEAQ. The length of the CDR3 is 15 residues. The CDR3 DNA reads TGTGCCAGCAGGTTAGGCCTCTTCGCGAACACTGAAGCTTTCTTT. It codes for CASRLGLFANTEAFF.

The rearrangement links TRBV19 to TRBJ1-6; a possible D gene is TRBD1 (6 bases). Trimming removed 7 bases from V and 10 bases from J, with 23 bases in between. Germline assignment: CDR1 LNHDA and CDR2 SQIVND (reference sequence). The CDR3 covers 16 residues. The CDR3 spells CASTPRAAGGDSPLHF. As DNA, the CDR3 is TGTGCCAGTACCCCCCGGGCGGCCGGGGGCGACTCACCCCTCCACTTT.

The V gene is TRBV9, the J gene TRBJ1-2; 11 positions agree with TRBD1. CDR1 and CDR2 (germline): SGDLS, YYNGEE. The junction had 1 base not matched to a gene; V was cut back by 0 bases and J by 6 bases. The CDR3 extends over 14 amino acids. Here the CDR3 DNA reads TGTGCCAGCAGCGTAGCGGGACAGGGGGATGGCTACACCTTC. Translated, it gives CASSVAGQGDGYTF.

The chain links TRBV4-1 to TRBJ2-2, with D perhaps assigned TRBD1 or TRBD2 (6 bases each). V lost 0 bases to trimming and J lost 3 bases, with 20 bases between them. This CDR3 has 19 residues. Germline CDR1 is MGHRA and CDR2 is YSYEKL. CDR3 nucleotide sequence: TGCGCCAGCAGCCAAGAAGTCCCTCGGGGGCGCGTGGACACCGGGGAGCTGTTTTTT. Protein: CASSQEVPRGRVDTGELFF.

In DNA, the CDR3 is TGTGCCAGCTCACCACCCCCCCGTCCGGGACAGGCATATGGCTACACCTTC. Its translation is CASSPPPRPGQAYGYTF. The chain is built from TRBV18 and TRBJ1-2; 8 bases align to TRBD1. The CDR3 contains 17 residues. J gave up 5 bases and V 0 bases, and 11 bases lay outside the gene matches. The germline V gene has CDR1 KGHSH and CDR2 LQKENI.

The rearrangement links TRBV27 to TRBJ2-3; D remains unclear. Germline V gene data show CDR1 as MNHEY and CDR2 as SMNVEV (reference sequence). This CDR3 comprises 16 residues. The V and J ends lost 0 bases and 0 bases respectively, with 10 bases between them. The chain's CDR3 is CASSLSMGRSTDTQYF. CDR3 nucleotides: TGTGCCAGCAGTTTATCGATGGGTCGCAGCACAGATACGCAGTATTTT.

CDR3 in amino acids: CAWTRSGEQYF. Here the CDR3 DNA reads TGTGCCTGGACTCGAAGCGGGGAGCAGTACTTC. The rearrangement joins TRBV30 to TRBJ2-7; D possibly corresponds to TRBD2 (6 bases). The CDR3 contains 11 residues. V dropped 4 bases and J dropped 7 bases, with 11 bases sitting between them. Germline V gene sequence: CDR1 GTSNPN, CDR2 SVGIG (reference sequence).

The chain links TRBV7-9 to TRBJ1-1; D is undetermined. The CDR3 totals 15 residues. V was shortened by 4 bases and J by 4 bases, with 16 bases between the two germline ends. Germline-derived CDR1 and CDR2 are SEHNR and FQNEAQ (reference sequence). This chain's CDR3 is CASSSETEASTEAFF. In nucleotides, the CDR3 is TGTGCCAGCAGCTCAGAGACCGAGGCAAGCACTGAAGCTTTCTTT.

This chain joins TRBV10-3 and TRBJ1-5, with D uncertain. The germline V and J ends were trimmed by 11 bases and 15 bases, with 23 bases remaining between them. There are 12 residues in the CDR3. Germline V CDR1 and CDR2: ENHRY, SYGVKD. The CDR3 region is CASRRDAEPLHF. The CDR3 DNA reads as TGTGCCTCCAGACGTGACGCGGAGCCTTTGCATTTT.

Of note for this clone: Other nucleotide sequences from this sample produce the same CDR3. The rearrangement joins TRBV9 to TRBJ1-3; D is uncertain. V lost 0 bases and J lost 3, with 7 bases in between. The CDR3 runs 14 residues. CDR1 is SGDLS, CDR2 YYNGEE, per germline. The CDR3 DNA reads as TGTGCCAGCAGCGTAGGAGCTTTTGGAAACACCATATATTTT. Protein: CASSVGAFGNTIYF.

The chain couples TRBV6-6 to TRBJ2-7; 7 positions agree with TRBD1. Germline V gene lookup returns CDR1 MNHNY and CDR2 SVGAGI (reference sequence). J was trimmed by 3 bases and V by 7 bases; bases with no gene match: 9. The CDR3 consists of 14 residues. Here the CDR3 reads CASINTGEFYEQYF. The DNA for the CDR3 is TGTGCCAGCATAAATACAGGGGAGTTCTACGAGCAGTACTTC.

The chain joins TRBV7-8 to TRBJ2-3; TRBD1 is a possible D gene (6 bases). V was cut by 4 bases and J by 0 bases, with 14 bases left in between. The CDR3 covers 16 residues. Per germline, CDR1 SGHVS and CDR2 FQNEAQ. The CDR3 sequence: CASSSRYRVSTDTQYF. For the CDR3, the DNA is TGTGCCAGCAGCTCTAGATACAGGGTTAGCACAGATACGCAGTATTTT.

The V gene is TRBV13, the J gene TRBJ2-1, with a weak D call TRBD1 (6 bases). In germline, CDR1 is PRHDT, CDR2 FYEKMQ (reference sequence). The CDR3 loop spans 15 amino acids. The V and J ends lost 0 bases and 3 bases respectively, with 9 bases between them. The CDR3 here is CASSLGGADYNEQFF. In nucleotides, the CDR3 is TGTGCCAGCAGCTTAGGGGGGGCGGACTACAATGAGCAGTTCTTC. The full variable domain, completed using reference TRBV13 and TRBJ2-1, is AAGVIQSPRHLIKEKRETATLKCYPIPRHDTVYWYQQGPGQDPQFLISFYEKMQSDKGSIPDRFSAQQFSDYHSELNMSSLELGDSALYFCASSLGGADYNEQFFGPGTRLTVL.

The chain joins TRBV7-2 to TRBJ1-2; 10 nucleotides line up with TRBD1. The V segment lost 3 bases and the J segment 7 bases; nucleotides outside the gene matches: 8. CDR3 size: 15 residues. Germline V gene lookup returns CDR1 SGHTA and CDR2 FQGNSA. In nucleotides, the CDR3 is TGTGCCAGCAGCTTGGCCCGGGACAGGGGAGGTGGCTACACCTTC. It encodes CASSLARDRGGGYTF.